This is a list of T cell receptor beta chains from one sample in a study of shared T cell receptors in the human thymus. Here immunoSEQ multiplex PCR was the method, and the copy in TCRdb shows in-frame clones only, minus some. The sample contains hundreds of thousands of clones, over 75% of which appear only once. Separately, the same data were catalogued under a study of human thymus T cells.

Material for sequencing was thymocytes. The receptors stem from a boy under two years old with a congenital heart defect. Each CDR3 is given with its conserved first and last residue. D genes are given only for firm matches. The listing skips clone size in some rows; elsewhere it reads once, few, many or a size class.

CDR3	DNA	D	J	V	size
CARISGGADTQYF	TGTGCCAGGATTAGCGGGGGGGCAGATACGCAGTATTTT	TRBD2	TRBJ2-3	TRBV6-1	NA
CASRAGTSPNYGYTF	TGTGCCAGCAGGGCCGGGACATCTCCTAACTATGGCTACACCTTC	NA	TRBJ1-2	TRBV6-4	NA
CASSKTGEETQYF	TGTGCCAGCAGTAAGACAGGGGAAGAGACCCAGTACTTC	TRBD1	TRBJ2-5	TRBV6-6	NA
CASSRGSGARPTKNIQYF	TGCGCCAGCAGCCGGGGTTCAGGGGCGAGGCCTACCAAAAACATTCAGTACTTC	NA	TRBJ2-4	TRBV23-1	NA
CASSCPDSLNYGYTF	TGTGCCAGCAGCTGCCCCGACAGTTTAAACTATGGCTACACCTTC	NA	TRBJ1-2	TRBV5-6	NA
CASSLNQAVNTEAFF	TGTGCCAGCAGTTTAAACCAGGCAGTGAACACTGAAGCTTTCTTT	NA	TRBJ1-1	TRBV28	few
CASKAQVGATYEQYF	TGTGCCAGTAAAGCCCAGGTAGGGGCAACCTACGAGCAGTACTTC	NA	TRBJ2-7	TRBV19	NA
CASSEIMGQANTDTQYF	TGTGCCAGCAGTGAAATCATGGGACAGGCGAACACAGATACGCAGTATTTT	TRBD1	TRBJ2-3	TRBV25-1	NA
CASRDGTASNYGYTF	TGTGCCAGTAGAGACGGGACAGCTTCTAACTATGGCTACACCTTC	TRBD1	TRBJ1-2	TRBV19	once
CASSGDRDKLQHGYTF	TGTGCCAGCAGCGGCGACCGGGACAAACTACAACATGGCTACACCTTC	NA	TRBJ1-2	TRBV9	NA
CASSLVGQGQGEQYF	TGCGCCAGCAGCTTGGTAGGACAGGGTCAGGGCGAGCAGTACTTC	TRBD1	TRBJ2-7	TRBV5-1	NA
CASSTSGGSNEQFF	TGTGCCAGCAGCACTAGCGGGGGGAGCAATGAGCAGTTCTTC	TRBD2	TRBJ2-1	TRBV6-4	NA
CASSESDSEGNYGYTF	TGCGCCAGCAGTGAGAGTGATTCGGAGGGTAACTATGGCTACACCTTC	NA	TRBJ1-2	TRBV10-2	NA
CATKTGENQPQHF	TGTGCCACCAAGACAGGTGAGAATCAGCCCCAGCATTTT	NA	TRBJ1-5	TRBV19	NA
CASGLLEEITDTQYF	TGTGCTAGTGGTCTGCTTGAGGAAATCACAGATACGCAGTATTTT	NA	TRBJ2-3	TRBV12-5	NA
CASSQERGLLAKNIQYF	TGCGCCAGCAGCCAGGAAAGGGGCCTTCTAGCCAAAAACATTCAGTACTTC	NA	TRBJ2-4	TRBV4-1	once
CASSFSAQGKTGELFF	TGTGCCAGCAGCTTCTCAGCACAGGGGAAGACGGGGGAGCTGTTTTTT	TRBD1	TRBJ2-2	TRBV5-6	NA
CAIRDRDRADEAFF	TGTGCCATCAGGGACCGGGACAGGGCCGATGAAGCTTTCTTT	TRBD1	TRBJ1-1	TRBV10-3	NA
CASSYKTGHNSPLHF	TGTGCCAGCAGTTACAAGACAGGTCACAATTCACCCCTCCACTTT	NA	TRBJ1-6	TRBV6-5	NA
CSVFRDSNEQFF	TGCAGCGTTTTCCGGGACAGTAATGAGCAGTTCTTC	TRBD1	TRBJ2-1	TRBV29-1	NA
CASSSWTGPDEQFF	TGTGCCAGCAGTTCTTGGACAGGGCCGGATGAGCAGTTCTTC	TRBD1	TRBJ2-1	TRBV27	NA
CASRKGQGPNEKLFF	TGTGCCAGCAGAAAGGGACAGGGGCCTAATGAAAAACTGTTTTTT	TRBD1	TRBJ1-4	TRBV6-1	NA
CASSFTGGWRQPQHF	TGTGCCAGCAGCTTTACAGGGGGCTGGAGACAGCCCCAGCATTTT	NA	TRBJ1-5	TRBV21-1	NA
CATSRDRDNPVYSGNTIYF	TGTGCCACCAGCAGAGATCGCGACAATCCGGTCTACTCTGGAAACACCATATATTTT	NA	TRBJ1-3	TRBV15	NA
CASTLVSPMNTEAFF	TGTGCCAGCACCCTCGTGAGCCCAATGAACACTGAAGCTTTCTTT	NA	TRBJ1-1	TRBV6-5	NA
CASSFLSTRGEQYF	TGTGCCAGCAGTTTTCTATCAACCAGGGGCGAGCAGTACTTC	NA	TRBJ2-7	TRBV28	few
CASSLDSQEGEAFF	TGTGCCAGCAGCTTAGATAGCCAGGAGGGTGAAGCTTTCTTT	NA	TRBJ1-1	TRBV7-8	NA
CASSIQGRTYEQYF	TGTGCCAGTAGTATTCAGGGTAGGACCTACGAGCAGTACTTC	NA	TRBJ2-7	TRBV19	NA
CASSRGAGGPQHF	TGTGCCAGTTCACGGGGGGCCGGAGGGCCCCAGCATTTT	NA	TRBJ1-5	TRBV19	NA
CASSQDGSGNEQYF	TGCGCCAGCAGCCAAGATGGGAGCGGAAACGAGCAGTACTTC	NA	TRBJ2-7	TRBV4-3	NA
CASSHRRSSYEQYF	TGTGCCAGCAGCCACCGACGGAGCTCCTACGAGCAGTACTTC	NA	TRBJ2-7	TRBV5-6	once
CASSLQQGTGELFF	TGCGCCAGCAGCCTTCAACAGGGCACCGGGGAGCTGTTTTTT	NA	TRBJ2-2	TRBV5-1	NA
CASSFLTGGTTNYGYTF	TGTGCCAGCAGTTTCCTGACAGGGGGAACGACTAACTATGGCTACACCTTC	TRBD1	TRBJ1-2	TRBV28	NA
CSVFRVDTEAFF	TGCAGCGTTTTCCGGGTTGACACTGAAGCTTTCTTT	NA	TRBJ1-1	TRBV29-1	NA
CASSDSGGTEQYF	TGTGCCAGCAGTGACTCGGGGGGAACGGAGCAGTACTTC	NA	TRBJ2-7	TRBV6-4	NA
CASSYWGQGHTGELFF	TGTGCCAGCAGTTACTGGGGACAGGGGCACACCGGGGAGCTGTTTTTT	TRBD1	TRBJ2-2	TRBV6-5	NA
CASSGRGYHGTEAFF	TGTGCCAGCAGCGGCAGGGGGTACCACGGGACTGAAGCTTTCTTT	TRBD1	TRBJ1-1	TRBV9	NA
CASSQTGGADTQYF	TGCGCCAGCAGCCAGACAGGGGGCGCGGATACGCAGTATTTT	TRBD1	TRBJ2-3	TRBV4-3	NA
CASSQTPGRNTEAFF	TGTGCCAGCAGCCAGACCCCGGGAAGGAACACTGAAGCTTTCTTT	NA	TRBJ1-1	TRBV6-5	NA
CAWNFGRVSYEQYF	TGTGCCTGGAATTTTGGCAGGGTCTCCTACGAGCAGTACTTC	NA	TRBJ2-7	TRBV30	NA
CASSSLLGTVLAGGYEETQYF	TGTGCCAGCAGCTCCCTATTGGGGACGGTACTCGCGGGAGGATACGAAGAGACCCAGTACTTC	TRBD2	TRBJ2-5	TRBV7-6	NA
CASSPNPQEAPRGATNEKLFF	TGTGCCAGCAGTCCTAACCCCCAGGAGGCTCCCCGGGGTGCAACTAATGAAAAACTGTTTTTT	NA	TRBJ1-4	TRBV27	NA
CASSQDGTSDYNEQFF	TGTGCCAGCAGCCAAGATGGGACTAGCGACTACAATGAGCAGTTCTTC	TRBD2	TRBJ2-1	TRBV4-2	NA
CASSQTGTDSGNTIYF	TGTGCCAGCAGTCAAACCGGGACAGACTCTGGAAACACCATATATTTT	TRBD1	TRBJ1-3	TRBV28	NA
CATSRRDGDYGYTF	TGTGCCACCAGCAGACGGGATGGGGACTATGGCTACACCTTC	NA	TRBJ1-2	TRBV15	once
CASSSHRGQLNYGYTF	TGTGCCAGCAGCTCGCACAGGGGCCAGCTAAACTATGGCTACACCTTC	TRBD1	TRBJ1-2	TRBV7-6	NA
CASSQVTSGGYYEQYF	TGTGCCAGCAGCCAAGTCACTAGCGGGGGATACTACGAGCAGTACTTC	TRBD2	TRBJ2-7	TRBV4-2	NA
CASSLQGGTEAFF	TGTGCCAGCAGCTTACAAGGAGGCACTGAAGCTTTCTTT	NA	TRBJ1-1	TRBV7-9	NA
CASRSGQGARDTQYF	TGTGCCAGCAGATCCGGACAGGGGGCGAGAGATACGCAGTATTTT	TRBD1	TRBJ2-3	TRBV11-2	NA
CASSLKREQYF	TGTGCCAGCTCACTCAAACGGGAGCAGTACTTC	NA	TRBJ2-7	TRBV18	NA
CASRFPTDNYNEQFF	TGTGCCAGCCGCTTCCCGACGGACAACTACAATGAGCAGTTCTTC	NA	TRBJ2-1	TRBV7-2	NA
CAISESKGAVSYEQYF	TGTGCCATCAGTGAGTCGAAGGGGGCAGTCTCCTACGAGCAGTACTTC	TRBD1	TRBJ2-7	TRBV10-3	NA